The 28 T cell receptor beta chains listed next were all sequenced from one sample in a study of shared clonotypes between healthy human individuals. Method: immunoSEQ multiplex PCR; TCRdb's copy keeps in-frame clones and lacks some. The sample has fewer than 700,000 clones, roughly 79% seen once; the top ten hold approximately 12%. Sequenced input: PBMCs. These receptors were taken from a woman between 40 and 55 years old in good health. Some clones in this sample may be carry-over from other donors' samples.

The chain recombines TRBV7-2 with TRBJ2-2, with D possibly TRBD1 on 6 matching bases. Deletions cut 8 bases from V and 0 bases from J, with 13 bases between. Germline loops: CDR1 SGHTA, CDR2 FQGNSA. The CDR3 loop spans 15 amino acids. The CDR3 sequence: CASARAGANTGELFF. CDR3 DNA: TGTGCCAGCGCGAGAGCAGGGGCGAACACCGGGGAGCTGTTTTTT.

CDR3 DNA sequence: TGTGCCAGCAGCTTATTTGTATGGAGGGAGGCCTCCTACGAGCAGTACTTC. The encoded protein is CASSLFVWREASYEQYF. The V and J genes are TRBV13 and TRBJ2-7; tentative D call: TRBD2 (6 bases). V was pared by 2 bases and J by 0 bases, with 17 bases between. The CDR3 length is 17 residues. The germline CDR1 and CDR2 sequences are PRHDT and FYEKMQ (reference sequence). Full variable domain (rest looked up from reference TRBV13 and TRBJ2-7): AAGVIQSPRHLIKEKRETATLKCYPIPRHDTVYWYQQGPGQDPQFLISFYEKMQSDKGSIPDRFSAQQFSDYHSELNMSSLELGDSALYFCASSLFVWREASYEQYFGPGTRLTVT.

The V and J genes are TRBV18 and TRBJ2-2; D is possibly TRBD1 (6 bases). Germline-derived CDR1 and CDR2 are KGHSH and LQKENI. There are 16 residues in the CDR3. Trimming removed 2 bases at V and 4 bases at J, with 14 bases between. CDR3 in amino acids: CASSPMGQQSTGELFF. CDR3 coding DNA: TGTGCCAGCTCACCAATGGGACAACAAAGCACCGGGGAGCTGTTTTTT.

The chain combines TRBV10-3 with TRBJ2-4, with TRBD1 matching over 7 bases. This CDR3 region has 14 residues. CDR1 ENHRY and CDR2 SYGVKD come from the germline V gene. V gave up 3 bases and J gave up 13 bases; unmatched junction bases: 12. The DNA for the CDR3 is TGTGCCATCAGTGATCCTAGGACAGGAAGCTTCCAGTACTTC. It translates to CAISDPRTGSFQYF.

This clone came up a few times. This likely came from a read error, as a far larger clone is one base away. The chain is built from TRBV5-5 and TRBJ1-2; D remains ambiguous. Germline V CDR1 and CDR2: SGHKS, YYEKEE (reference sequence). This CDR3 has 14 residues. The CDR3 loop is CANSLVVKNYGYTF. As DNA, the CDR3 is TGTGCCAACAGCTTGGTGGTCAAAAACTATGGCTACACCTTC.

With respect to this clone: An end of the junction differs from the germline gene, which may be a read error. The chain has TRBV29-1 and TRBJ2-2; D call uncertain. Looked up from germline, CDR1 is SQVTM and CDR2 is ANQGSEA. The CDR3 length is 14 residues. This chain's CDR3 is CSVRRSANTRELFF. The CDR3, as DNA: TGCAGCGTCCGCCGGTCCGCGAACACCAGGGAGCTGTTTTTT.

The chain joins TRBV7-9 to TRBJ2-7; D is uncertain. Germline CDR1 and CDR2: SEHNR and FQNEAQ (reference sequence). V lost 1 base, J lost 3 bases, and 10 bases lay in between. This CDR3 region has 14 residues. DNA of the CDR3: TGTGCCAGCAGCTTAGGTCGCGGTAACTACGAGCAGTACTTC. It encodes CASSLGRGNYEQYF.

The sample holds many counts of this clone. The V gene is TRBV29-1, the J gene TRBJ2-1, with 7 positions matching TRBD2. Germline CDR1 is SQVTM and CDR2 is ANQGSEA. V lost 1 base to trimming and J lost 0 bases; unmatched junction nucleotides: 6. There are 16 residues in the CDR3. Written as DNA, the CDR3 is TGCAGCGTTGAAGGGGCTAGCGGCCTCTCCTACAATGAGCAGTTCTTC. As protein: CSVEGASGLSYNEQFF.

This chain links TRBV18 with TRBJ2-3, with D possibly TRBD2 on 5 matching bases. Germline V gene lookup returns CDR1 KGHSH and CDR2 LQKENI. The V end lost 1 base, the J end lost 8 bases, and 19 bases lay between the germline ends. There are 16 residues in the CDR3. The CDR3 region is CASSPLGKGGSGTQYF. DNA for the CDR3: TGTGCCAGCTCACCACTGGGTAAAGGTGGGAGTGGTACGCAGTATTTT.

The chain joins TRBV2 to TRBJ2-3; the D gene could be TRBD1 or TRBD2 (5 bases each). CDR1 is SNHLY, CDR2 FYNNEI, per germline. This CDR3 spans 15 amino acids. Trimming took off 6 bases at V and 4 bases at J, with 17 bases between the two ends. The CDR3 DNA is TGTGCCAGCAGCGCCGGGGCTGGGGGTTCAGATACGCAGTATTTT. Protein product: CASSAGAGGSDTQYF.

In this sample, this clone turned up a few times. The rearrangement joins TRBV15 to TRBJ2-1; 7 nucleotides line up with TRBD2. Unmatched junction bases numbered 7, after V lost 5 bases and J lost 3 bases. Germline V CDR1 and CDR2: LNHNV, YYDKDF (reference sequence). The CDR3 is 15 residues long. CDR3 DNA sequence: TGTGCCACCAGCCGGAGTGGGGGGGACTACAATGAGCAGTTCTTC. Translating it yields CATSRSGGDYNEQFF.

The rearrangement uses TRBV25-1 and TRBJ1-2; perhaps TRBD1 as D (6 bases). Trimming left V 7 bases short and J 4 bases short, with 10 bases between. The CDR3 sequence is 12 residues long. CDR1 is MGHDK and CDR2 is SYGVNS in the germline V gene. As DNA, the CDR3 is TGTGCCAGCATGGGGGGCCGCTATGGCTACACCTTC. The encoded protein is CASMGGRYGYTF.

The chain links TRBV9 to TRBJ1-2; D may be TRBD1 (6 bases). Germline CDR1 reads SGDLS; CDR2 reads YYNGEE. The CDR3 sequence is 15 residues long. Trimming shortened V by 4 bases and J by 2 bases, and 15 bases separated the two germline ends. The CDR3, as DNA: TGTGCCAGCAGCCTTAATCCGGGACAAAACTATGGCTACACCTTC. Translation gives CASSLNPGQNYGYTF.

The chain uses TRBV19 and TRBJ1-1, with a tentative D call TRBD1 (5 bases). Between the trimmed V and J ends, which lost 10 bases and 3 bases, there was a span of 15 bases. This CDR3 is built from 13 residues. Germline CDR1 and CDR2: LNHDA and SQIVND (reference sequence). As DNA, the CDR3 is TGTGCCACCAAATGGGGCAGGGACACTGAAGCTTTCTTT. Encoded protein: CATKWGRDTEAFF.

The V gene is TRBV6-4, the J gene TRBJ1-1; D unclear. Looked up from germline, CDR1 is MRHNA and CDR2 is SNTAGT. V was pared by 4 bases and J by 3 bases, with 9 bases between. This CDR3 is built from 13 residues. The CDR3 loop is CASSAGEDTEAFF. CDR3 nucleotide sequence: TGTGCCAGCAGTGCCGGGGAGGACACTGAAGCTTTCTTT.

This clone appeared a few times. The chain employs TRBV2 and TRBJ2-3; 7 bases are a match to TRBD2. The CDR3 runs to 13 residues. The V gene end was trimmed by 8 bases and the J gene end by 2 bases; junction bases not matched to a gene: 4. Germline-derived CDR1 and CDR2 are SNHLY and FYNNEI. The CDR3 sequence: CASGREATDTQYF. CDR3 bases: TGTGCCAGCGGACGGGAGGCCACAGATACGCAGTATTTT.

Points on this clone: Other nucleotide sequences from this sample produce the same CDR3. The gene calls are TRBV2 and TRBJ2-1; TRBD2 matches at 12 bases. The ends lost 5 bases at V and 7 bases at J; junction bases unmatched: 6. The CDR3 has 15 amino acids. Germline CDR1 is SNHLY and CDR2 is FYNNEI. In nucleotides, the CDR3 is TGTGCCAGCAGTCTAGCGGGAGGGCCGGGTAATGAGCAGTTCTTC. This codes for CASSLAGGPGNEQFF.

The V gene is TRBV11-3, the J gene TRBJ2-2; D is unclear. The CDR3 totals 11 residues. Germline CDR1 reads SGHNT; CDR2 reads YENEEA. V lost 6 bases, J lost 5 bases, and 4 bases lay in between. CDR3 coding DNA: TGTGCCAGCAGGGGAACCGGGGAGCTGTTTTTT. This codes for CASRGTGELFF. The full variable domain, with the rest looked up from reference TRBV11-3 and TRBJ2-2, is EAGVVQSPRYKIIEKKQPVAFWCNPISGHNTLYWYLQNLGQGPELLIRYENEEAVDDSQLPKDRFSAERLKGVDSTLKIQPAELGDSAVYLCASRGTGELFFGEGSRLTVL.

The chain employs TRBV11-1 and TRBJ2-5; D may be TRBD2 (6 bases). The CDR3 spans 15 residues. V was pared by 3 bases and J by 5 bases, with 16 bases between. Per the germline V gene, CDR1 is SGHAT and CDR2 is FQDESV (reference sequence). The CDR3 protein is CASSFSGQTGETQYF. Written as DNA, the CDR3 is TGTGCCAGCAGCTTTAGCGGCCAAACGGGGGAGACCCAGTACTTC.

The V gene is TRBV29-1, the J gene TRBJ2-7; no clear D gene. V lost 2 bases and J 0 bases, leaving 5 bases between the germline ends. Germline V CDR1 and CDR2: SQVTM, ANQGSEA. This CDR3 spans 12 amino acids. The CDR3 DNA sequence: TGCAGCGTTGAACAGAGCTCCTACGAGCAGTACTTC. This translates into CSVEQSSYEQYF.

This clone was found once. J is TRBJ2-1 and V is TRBV5-1, with no clear D. The germline gives CDR1 SGHRS, CDR2 YFSETQ. The CDR3 covers 16 residues. V was cut by 2 bases and J by 0 bases, with 12 bases left in between. The CDR3 is CASSLEGLSSYNEQFF. CDR3 DNA sequence: TGCGCCAGCAGCTTAGAAGGGCTAAGCTCCTACAATGAGCAGTTCTTC.

This clone was counted a few times. The chain recombines TRBV5-1 with TRBJ2-1, with TRBD2 matching 9 bases. Losses at the gene ends were 0 bases for V and 7 bases for J; bases not matched to a gene: 8. The length of the CDR3 is 16 residues. The germline gives CDR1 SGHRS, CDR2 YFSETQ. The CDR3 DNA is TGCGCCAGCAGCTTGGCTCCGCGGGAGGGCCCGAATGAGCAGTTCTTC. As protein: CASSLAPREGPNEQFF.

The chain is built from TRBV30 and TRBJ2-7; D is unresolved. Germline V gene lookup returns CDR1 GTSNPN and CDR2 SVGIG (reference sequence). This CDR3 is built from 13 residues. Deletions cut 1 base from V and 4 bases from J, with 11 bases between. The CDR3 DNA follows: TGTGCCTGGAGTGGGAGATCCCCTTACGAGCAGTACTTC. The encoded protein is CAWSGRSPYEQYF. Combining the CDR3 with reference TRBV30 and TRBJ2-7 gives the whole variable domain SQTIHQWPATLVQPVGSPLSLECTVEGTSNPNLYWYRQAAGRGLQLLFYSVGIGQISSEVPQNLSASRPQDRQFILSSKKLLLSDSGFYLCAWSGRSPYEQYFGPGTRLTVT.

The table lists this clone with many counts. The chain carries TRBV18 and TRBJ1-2, with 9 bases that match TRBD1. V lost 3 bases to trimming and J lost 4 bases; unmatched junction nucleotides: 0. The CDR3 loop spans 13 amino acids. Germline loops: CDR1 KGHSH, CDR2 LQKENI. The CDR3 nucleotides read TGTGCCAGCTCACCGGACAGGGGCTATGGCTACACCTTC. This encodes CASSPDRGYGYTF.

This clone was picked up a small number of times. V and J are TRBV28 and TRBJ1-1; D remains unclear. This CDR3 is 12 amino acids long. V was shortened by 7 bases and J by 11 bases, with 17 bases between the two germline ends. Germline V gene sequence: CDR1 MDHEN, CDR2 SYDVKM. The CDR3 DNA sequence: TGTGCCAGCACCCTTGCCGGGAAGGAGGCTTTCTTT. This translates into CASTLAGKEAFF.

This clone was detected once. The chain is built from TRBV7-9 and TRBJ1-5, with D possibly TRBD1 on 5 matching bases. Per germline, CDR1 SEHNR and CDR2 FQNEAQ (reference sequence). V lost 1 base, J lost 5 bases, and 6 bases lay in between. This CDR3 is built from 13 residues. The CDR3 sequence: CASSLGGDQPQHF. The DNA for the CDR3 is TGTGCCAGCAGCTTAGGGGGGGATCAGCCCCAGCATTTT.

The chain carries TRBV5-6 and TRBJ1-4; unclear D gene. The germline CDR1 and CDR2 sequences are SGHDT and YYEEEE. V was shortened by 4 bases and J by 6 bases, with 13 bases between the two germline ends. The CDR3 consists of 14 residues. The CDR3 sequence is CASSGRQPHEKLFF. The DNA of the CDR3 is TGTGCCAGCAGCGGACGGCAACCCCATGAAAAACTGTTTTTT.

This clone was recorded many times. The genes are TRBV5-5 and TRBJ2-1; D call uncertain. The CDR3 is 15 amino acids. Trimming removed 2 bases at V and 5 bases at J, with 14 bases between. Germline loops: CDR1 SGHKS, CDR2 YYEKEE (reference sequence). The CDR3 bases are TGTGCCAGCAGCTTTCGTGGCCAGAAGAACAATGAGCAGTTCTTC. Its protein is CASSFRGQKNNEQFF.